This T cell receptor beta chain was profiled in a study of T cell repertoires in cytomegalovirus infection. CDR3 length equals 15 residues. With V trimmed by 6 bases and J by 8 bases, 12 bases remained unmatched. Germline CDR1 reads SNHLY; CDR2 reads FYNNEI. TCRdb re-called the reads with MiXCR, one entry per CDR3 protein. The sample has 360,000 or so distinct CDR3 sequences; about 35% are singletons. A remark on this clonotype: The antigen is not known.

The rearrangement uses TRBV2 and TRBJ2-1, with 8 bases fitting TRBD2. This receptor was identified in a human donor in good health (CMV status not recorded). Some clones in this sample may be carry-over from other donors' samples. Sequencing was performed on cultured PBMCs, taken from culture after CMV antigen stimulation. CDR3 sequence: CASRARAGAADEQFF. The DNA for the CDR3 is TGTGCCAGCAGAGCCCGAGCGGGAGCGGCTGATGAGCAGTTCTTC.